The rows below give T cell receptor beta chains drawn from one sample of a study of T cell responses to AZD1222 COVID-19 vaccine. The protocol was immunoSEQ multiplex PCR, while the TCRdb copy is restricted to in-frame clones and leaves out a portion. The profile covers around 150,000 clones, with 90% to 95% appearing a single time and around 0.98% taken by the ten largest. The sample in question was peripheral blood, obtained 28 days after the second AZD1222 dose. The receptor set was obtained from an adult who received the AZD1222 COVID-19 vaccine. The CDR3 runs from the conserved cysteine through the conserved F or W. D genes are given only for firm matches.

V gene,D gene,J gene,CDR3 protein,CDR3 DNA
TRBV19,.,TRBJ1-3,CASSPPPDSGNTIYF,TGTGCCAGTAGTCCCCCCCCGGACTCTGGAAACACCATATATTTT
TRBV6-5,.,TRBJ2-7,CASSYSKHDYEQYF,TGTGCCAGCAGTTACTCTAAACACGACTACGAGCAGTACTTC
TRBV19,.,TRBJ2-3,CASSIGIGDTQYF,TGTGCCAGTAGTATAGGTATAGGGGATACGCAGTATTTT
TRBV11-2,.,TRBJ2-5,CASSSSPRDRQETQYF,TGTGCCAGCAGCTCAAGTCCCAGGGACCGACAAGAGACCCAGTACTTC
TRBV27,.,TRBJ2-3,CASSFLLTDTQYF,TGTGCCAGCAGTTTTCTCCTCACAGATACGCAGTATTTT
TRBV4-2,.,TRBJ1-1,CASSHADDLEAFF,TGTGCCAGCAGCCACGCTGATGACCTTGAAGCTTTCTTT
TRBV9,TRBD1,TRBJ1-3,CASSVGETGDGNTIYF,TGTGCCAGCAGCGTGGGGGAAACAGGGGATGGAAACACCATATATTTT
TRBV14,TRBD1,TRBJ1-1,CASSQSRDRGRTEAFF,TGTGCCAGCAGCCAATCAAGGGACAGGGGTCGTACTGAAGCTTTCTTT
TRBV18,.,TRBJ1-5,CASSPGRAGNQPQHF,TGTGCCAGCTCACCTGGCAGGGCCGGCAATCAGCCCCAGCATTTT
TRBV13,TRBD1,TRBJ1-2,CASSLGPGQGLYTF,TGTGCCAGCAGCTTAGGACCGGGACAGGGTCTCTACACCTTC
TRBV3-1/TRBV3-2,TRBD2,TRBJ2-7,CASSQAWGGPYEQYF,TGTGCCAGCAGCCAAGCCTGGGGGGGACCCTACGAGCAGTACTTC
TRBV27,TRBD1,TRBJ1-6,CASSLTGRSPLHF,TGTGCCAGCAGTTTGACAGGGAGGTCACCCCTCCACTTT
TRBV9,.,TRBJ2-5,CASSPQEEKTQYF,TGTGCCAGCAGCCCCCAGGAGGAGAAGACCCAGTACTTC
TRBV19,TRBD1,TRBJ1-2,CASSIYTGGSYGYTF,TGTGCCAGTAGTATTTATACAGGGGGTAGTTATGGCTACACCTTC
TRBV5-1,TRBD1,TRBJ2-5,CASSYTGGSETQYF,TGCGCCAGCAGCTATACAGGGGGCAGTGAGACCCAGTACTTC
TRBV7-3,.,TRBJ1-6,CASSPRQNSPLHF,TGTGCCAGCAGCCCGCGTCAAAATTCACCCCTCCACTTT
TRBV19,.,TRBJ1-6,CASSITGRGNSPLHF,TGTGCCAGTAGTATTACGGGCAGGGGAAATTCACCCCTCCACTTT
TRBV6-6,.,TRBJ1-4,CATGTATNEKLFF,TGTGCCACCGGTACTGCAACTAATGAAAAACTGTTTTTT
TRBV27,TRBD1,TRBJ1-6,CASSLVGTGLPPLHF,TGTGCCAGCAGTTTAGTCGGGACAGGGCTACCCCCCCTCCACTTT
TRBV10-3,.,TRBJ1-5,CASQNMDNQPQHF,TGTGCCAGCCAAAATATGGACAATCAGCCCCAGCATTTT
TRBV12-3/TRBV12-4,.,TRBJ1-2,CASSLHKNGYTF,TGTGCCAGCAGTTTGCACAAGAATGGCTACACCTTC
TRBV11-3,.,TRBJ2-3,CASSLGRGTDTQYF,TGTGCCAGCAGCTTAGGGAGGGGCACAGATACGCAGTATTTT
TRBV6-5,TRBD1,TRBJ1-5,CASMGQKNQPQHF,TGTGCCAGCATGGGACAGAAGAATCAGCCCCAGCATTTT
TRBV7-9,.,TRBJ2-7,CASMPRGDSYEQYF,TGTGCCAGCATGCCTCGCGGGGATAGCTACGAGCAGTACTTC